The clone carrying this TCR beta chain was counted only a few times. This CDR3 has 14 residues. Germline lookup yields CDR1 LGHNA and CDR2 YSLEER. The ends were cut back, 6 bases at V and 4 bases at J, with 15 bases in the middle. This entry is derived from a study of beta chain features in type 1 diabetes. Expressed TCRB transcripts were sequenced because the entire RNA isolate underwent reverse transcription. Produced via immunoSEQ multiplex PCR; TCRdb's table is partial and in-frame only. The sample holds roughly 380,000 clones, about 20% seen once. CD45RO/CCR7/CD25/CD127/CD95/CD27 sorting isolated CD4+ naive, central memory, regulatory and stem cell-like memory cells.

The chain joins TRBV4-3 to TRBJ1-2, with D unresolved. The receptor was derived from a woman aged 18-29 years in good health. Sequenced: naive CD4+ T cells from blood. The CDR3 DNA reads TGCGCCAGCAGTCCCGCGGTAAGCCCCTATGGCTACACCTTC. Its translation: CASSPAVSPYGYTF.